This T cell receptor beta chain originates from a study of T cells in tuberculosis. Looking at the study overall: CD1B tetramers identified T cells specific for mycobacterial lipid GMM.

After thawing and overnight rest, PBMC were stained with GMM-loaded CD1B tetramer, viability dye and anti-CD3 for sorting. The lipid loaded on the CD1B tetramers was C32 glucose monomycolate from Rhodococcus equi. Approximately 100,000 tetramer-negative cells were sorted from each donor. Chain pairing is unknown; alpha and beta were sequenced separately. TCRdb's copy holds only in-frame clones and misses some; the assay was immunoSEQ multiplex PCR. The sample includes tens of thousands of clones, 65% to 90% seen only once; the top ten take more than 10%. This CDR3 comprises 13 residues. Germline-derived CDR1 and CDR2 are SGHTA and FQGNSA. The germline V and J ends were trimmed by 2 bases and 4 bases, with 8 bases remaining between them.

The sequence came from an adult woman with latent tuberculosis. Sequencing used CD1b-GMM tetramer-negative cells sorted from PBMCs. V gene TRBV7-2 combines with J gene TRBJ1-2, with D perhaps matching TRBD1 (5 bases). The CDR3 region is CASSLNRPYGYTF. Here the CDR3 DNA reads TGTGCCAGCAGCTTAAACAGGCCCTATGGCTACACCTTC.